This TCR beta chain was documented in a study of Ad26.COV2.S vaccination and SARS-CoV-2 variants. Across the whole study: Ad26.COV2.S shots went into the muscle once or twice, 56 days apart. Study outcomes and limitations: Similar non-spike TCR breadth was seen in vaccine and placebo recipients.

In regard to this clone: Its antigen is currently unknown. This clone may be a read error of a much larger clone one base away.

Clones were read by immunoSEQ multiplex PCR, and TCRdb kept only the in-frame ones, dropping some. The table records about 680,000 clones, about 90% of them present only once. V dropped 1 base and J dropped 2 bases, with 9 bases sitting between them. This CDR3 has 15 residues. From germline, CDR1 is SGHTA and CDR2 FQGNSA. This sample's treatment: some 20 received Ad26.COV2.S at low or high dose, single or two shots; several received placebo; per-sample allocation not given. Sample collection was performed on day 63 after the first vaccine or placebo injection. Boston supplied an adult donor aged 18-55 years. Wuhan-strain SARS-CoV-2 spike was expressed by the Ad26 vector that made up the vaccine.

The sample in question was peripheral blood, obtained in a trial of Ad26.COV2.S vaccine versus placebo. V and J are TRBV7-2 and TRBJ1-5, with a tentative D call TRBD1 (6 bases). This receptor was identified in a person aged 18-65 years who received the Ad26.COV2.S COVID-19 vaccine or a placebo. In nucleotides, the CDR3 is TGTGCCAGCAGCTTAGAGGCAGGGGGCAATCAGCCCCAGCATTTT. It translates to CASSLEAGGNQPQHF.